This TCR beta chain was recovered during a study of blood T cells in healthy people across ages. Findings and caveats of the study: PBMCs that were unsorted prevented a conclusive naive versus antigen-experienced comparison. Whereas aged donors had fewer naive CD4+ cells, long-lived donors had more of them and higher diversity.

As for this clonotype: The antigen remains undetermined.

PBMCs, at least 7 million per sample, were isolated. The CDR3 extends over 14 amino acids. Germline lookup yields CDR1 SGHRS and CDR2 YFSETQ. The V end lost 4 bases, the J end lost 2 bases, and 12 bases lay between the germline ends. With a J-beta primer mix and a sample-barcoded 5' primer, a second PCR ran 7 to 11 cycles. One entry per CDR3 protein results from TCRdb running MiXCR on the 5' RACE reads. This table has around 1,700,000 distinct CDR3 sequences, about 28% appearing once. The V call is TRBV5-1, the J call TRBJ2-5; maybe TRBD2 (6 bases). Material: blood. This clonotype was sampled from a woman younger than 45 in good health. The CDR3 here is CASSGSSAQETQYF. CDR3 DNA sequence: TGCGCCAGCAGCGGATCTAGCGCTCAAGAGACCCAGTACTTC. Based on the CDR3 plus reference TRBV5-1 and TRBJ2-5, the full variable domain is KAGVTQTPRYLIKTRGQQVTLSCSPISGHRSVSWYQQTPGQGLQFLFEYFSETQRNKGNFPGRFSGRQFSNSRSEMNVSTLELGDSALYLCASSGSSAQETQYFGPGTRLLVL.